This entry concerns a single TCR beta chain. How the authors handled the data: Estimated nucleated cell counts came from reference gene primer amplification. TCRdb keeps only in-frame clones here, not all; method: immunoSEQ multiplex PCR. D and trimming come from the DNA, and the V and J calls and clone size come from that table. This sample yields about 80,000 clones, of which approximately 85% are seen a single time; 8.5% to 10% belongs to the top ten. V was pared by 3 bases and J by 3 bases, with 4 bases of the junction left unmatched. Germline-derived CDR1 and CDR2 are MDHEN and SYDVKM. CDR3 length equals 15 residues. This record belongs to a study of blood T cell repertoires in COVID-19.

The sequence derives from a man aged 45-60 years with COVID-19, enrolled during active disease. Sequenced input: peripheral blood. The genes are TRBV28 and TRBJ2-7, with TRBD1 matching 11 bases. The DNA of the CDR3 is TGTGCCAGCAGTTTCGGGACAGGGGGAATCTACGAGCAGTACTTC. Its protein product is CASSFGTGGIYEQYF.